The 21 T cell receptor beta chains in this list originate from one sample, sequenced in a study of CD8+CD57+ T cells in acquired aplastic anemia. In patients chosen for sequencing, flow cytometry had shown CD8+CD57+ cell expansion. Both TCR beta VDJ combination and CDR3 sequence profiling were carried out. Genomic DNA was the template for this profiling. TCRdb ran MiXCR on the reads and lists one entry per CDR3 protein. The data hold over 150,000 distinct CDR3 sequences, with roughly 49% observed a single time. Specimen: sorted CD4+, CD8+, or CD8+CD57+ T cells (not recorded which) from PBMCs. The receptors were gathered from a human donor with aplastic anemia.

The chain couples TRBV29-1 to TRBJ2-1; possible D gene TRBD1, 5 bases. From germline, CDR1 is SQVTM and CDR2 ANQGSEA. Trimming left V 4 bases short and J 4 bases short, with 20 bases between. This CDR3 spans 16 amino acids. This CDR3 is CSVGVSGLNSYNEQFF. CDR3 sequence (DNA): TGCAGCGTTGGTGTGTCAGGGCTAAATTCATACAATGAGCAGTTCTTC.

This clonotype was detected once. A read error may produce the germline difference seen at one junction end. This rearrangement joins TRBV5-5 to TRBJ1-1, with TRBD1 matching over 7 bases. This CDR3 spans 14 amino acids. Germline V gives CDR1 SGHKS, CDR2 YYEKEE (reference sequence). The CDR3 loop is CASSERTGLTEAFF. The CDR3 region has the DNA TGCGCCAGCAGCGAACGGACAGGTCTCACTGAAGCTTTCTTT.

The V gene is TRBV4-3, the J gene TRBJ1-2; D might be TRBD1 (5 bases). This CDR3 spans 14 amino acids. Germline V gives CDR1 LGHNA, CDR2 YSLEER. V lost 7 bases and J 4 bases, leaving 16 bases between the germline ends. The CDR3 loop is CASNPRGVGYGYTF. The CDR3 coding sequence is TGCGCCAGCAACCCCCGGGGGGTCGGCTATGGCTACACCTTC.

The V call is TRBV25-1, the J call TRBJ1-4; 7 nucleotides agree with TRBD1. Per germline, CDR1 MGHDK and CDR2 SYGVNS. The CDR3 loop spans 17 amino acids. Losses at the gene ends were 3 bases for V and 8 bases for J; bases not matched to a gene: 15. The CDR3 DNA is TGTGCCAGCAGTGAGCGGGGGAGGGGGCAGGCGCAGGAAAAACTGTTTTTT. It yields the protein CASSERGRGQAQEKLFF. Using reference TRBV25-1 and TRBJ1-4 for the parts outside the CDR3, the full variable domain is EADIYQTPRYLVIGTGKKITLECSQTMGHDKMYWYQQDPGMELHLIHYSYGVNSTEKGDLSSESTVSRIRTEHFPLTLESARPSHTSQYLCASSERGRGQAQEKLFFGSGTQLSVL.

The chain couples TRBV5-1 to TRBJ2-7, with D maybe TRBD2 (6 bases). Germline V lookup: CDR1 SGHRS, CDR2 YFSETQ. The CDR3 has 13 amino acids. Trimming stripped 2 bases from V and 4 bases from J, with 10 bases between. CDR3 nucleotides: TGCGCCAGCAGCTTAGCACTAGCTTACGAGCAGTACTTC. Protein product: CASSLALAYEQYF. The whole variable domain, filled in from reference TRBV5-1 and TRBJ2-7, reads KAGVTQTPRYLIKTRGQQVTLSCSPISGHRSVSWYQQTPGQGLQFLFEYFSETQRNKGNFPGRFSGRQFSNSRSEMNVSTLELGDSALYLCASSLALAYEQYFGPGTRLTVT.

The chain has TRBV10-3 and TRBJ1-6; 10 nucleotides align to TRBD1. This CDR3 is built from 20 residues. The trim removed 0 bases at V and 1 base at J, leaving 9 bases unmatched. Germline values: CDR1 ENHRY, CDR2 SYGVKD. Here the CDR3 DNA reads TGTGCCATCAGTGAGTCTACTTTCGGGACAGGGGTTTCCTATAATTCACCCCTCCACTTT. It codes for CAISESTFGTGVSYNSPLHF.

This sequence joins TRBV14 and TRBJ2-7; D not certain. V dropped 4 bases and J dropped 2 bases, with 9 bases sitting between them. This CDR3 has 13 amino acids. Germline CDR1 and CDR2: SGHDN and FVKESK. CDR3 sequence (DNA): TGTGCCAGCAGCCGACAAGAGGCCTACGAGCAGTACTTC. It translates to CASSRQEAYEQYF.

This clonotype was observed at least ten times. This chain joins TRBV7-9 and TRBJ2-7; D unclear. Trimming took off 0 bases at V and 9 bases at J, with 15 bases between the two ends. Germline loops: CDR1 SEHNR, CDR2 FQNEAQ (reference sequence). The CDR3 is 14 residues long. This CDR3 is CASSLAQNYVWQYF. The CDR3 region has the DNA TGTGCCAGCAGCTTAGCACAAAATTATGTGTGGCAGTACTTC.

This clonotype was picked up many times. V usage is TRBV9 and J usage is TRBJ2-3, with unresolved D. V dropped 4 bases and J dropped 0 bases, with 15 bases sitting between them. This CDR3 contains 16 residues. Looked up from germline, CDR1 is SGDLS and CDR2 is YYNGEE. CDR3 sequence reads: CASSTDAWASTDTQYF. The CDR3, as DNA: TGTGCCAGCAGCACAGATGCGTGGGCTAGCACAGATACGCAGTATTTT.

J is TRBJ2-3 and V is TRBV24-1, with D unclear. V lost 4 bases, J lost 3 bases, and 16 bases lay in between. CDR1 is KGHDR, CDR2 SFDVKD, per germline. This CDR3 has 16 residues. The CDR3 DNA reads as TGTGCCACCAGTGACCCTAGAGGACCCGCTACAGATACGCAGTATTTT. Its protein is CATSDPRGPATDTQYF.

This clonotype was counted many times. V gene TRBV12-3 or TRBV12-4 combines with J gene TRBJ1-2, with 9 nucleotides matching TRBD1. J gave up 7 bases and V 7 bases, and 10 bases lay outside the gene matches. The CDR3 is made up of 14 amino acids. The CDR3 reads CASNPDRGSSGYTF. The CDR3 bases are TGTGCCAGCAACCCGGACAGGGGTAGTTCTGGCTACACCTTC.

As for this clonotype: One end of the junction does not line up with germline, which may come from a read error. This chain uses TRBV7-9 with TRBJ1-1; D gene uncertain. This CDR3 is built from 12 residues. Per germline, CDR1 SEHNR and CDR2 FQNEAQ (reference sequence). The CDR3 loop is CASSLGKNEAFF. CDR3 nucleotides: TGCGCCAGCAGCTTAGGTAAGAATGAAGCTTTCTTT. Filled out from reference TRBV7-9 and TRBJ1-1, the complete variable domain reads DTGVSQNPRHKITKRGQNVTFRCDPISEHNRLYWYRQTLGQGPEFLTYFQNEAQLEKSRLLSDRFSAERPKGSFSTLEIQRTEQGDSAMYLCASSLGKNEAFFGQGTRLTVV.

This clonotype has a count of ten or more. The chain is built from TRBV20-1 and TRBJ2-7; 7 bases map to TRBD1. J lost 4 bases, V lost 0 bases, and 12 bases had no gene match. CDR3 size: 16 residues. Germline loops: CDR1 DFQATT, CDR2 SNEGSKA (reference sequence). The DNA of the CDR3 is TGCAGTGCTAGAGACCACCTGGGGGACAGCGGATACGAGCAGTACTTC. Encoded protein: CSARDHLGDSGYEQYF.

The chain combines TRBV7-9 with TRBJ1-5; D remains ambiguous. This CDR3 region has 14 residues. The germline V gene encodes CDR1 SEHNR and CDR2 FQNEAQ (reference sequence). The V and J ends lost 2 bases and 4 bases respectively, with 9 bases between them. The CDR3 spells CASSLSQVNQPQHF. The CDR3 DNA reads TGTGCCAGCAGCTTATCGCAGGTAAATCAGCCCCAGCATTTT.

The chain uses TRBV20-1 and TRBJ2-7, with 10 bases lining up with TRBD2. Trimming at V came to 5 bases and at J to 3 bases, leaving 4 bases not matched to a gene. Germline V gene lookup returns CDR1 DFQATT and CDR2 SNEGSKA (reference sequence). The CDR3 length is 13 residues. The DNA for the CDR3 is TGCAGTGCTGAGCGGGGGGGAAACTACGAGCAGTACTTC. This codes for CSAERGGNYEQYF.

This rearrangement joins TRBV10-3 to TRBJ2-1; 7 bases match TRBD2. With 3 bases clipped from V and 13 bases from J, the junction kept 3 bases outside the gene matches. Per germline, CDR1 ENHRY and CDR2 SYGVKD. This CDR3 is built from 11 residues. The CDR3 coding sequence is TGTGCCATCAGTGAAGGGGACTACCAGTTCTTC. This encodes CAISEGDYQFF.

The chain recombines TRBV15 with TRBJ2-1; D may be TRBD1 or TRBD2 (7 bases each). The germline V gene has CDR1 LNHNV and CDR2 YYDKDF (reference sequence). The CDR3 is made up of 15 amino acids. V was shortened by 5 bases and J by 0 bases, with 11 bases between the two germline ends. The CDR3 protein is CATSRRGGSYNEQFF. The CDR3 DNA sequence: TGTGCCACCAGCCGCAGGGGGGGCTCCTACAATGAGCAGTTCTTC.

The V gene is TRBV20-1, the J gene TRBJ2-7, with TRBD2 matching over 8 bases. The V segment lost 5 bases and the J segment 0 bases; nucleotides outside the gene matches: 9. Germline V gene data show CDR1 as DFQATT and CDR2 as SNEGSKA (reference sequence). The CDR3 spans 15 residues. The CDR3 here is CSARPRGDYSYEQYF. Written as DNA, the CDR3 is TGCAGTGCTCGACCGCGGGGGGACTACTCCTACGAGCAGTACTTC.

The chain carries TRBV24-1 and TRBJ2-7; D uncertain. V lost 4 bases and J lost 7, with 10 bases in between. Germline V lookup: CDR1 KGHDR, CDR2 SFDVKD. The CDR3 loop spans 12 amino acids. CDR3: CATSEGISEQYF. In nucleotides, the CDR3 is TGTGCCACCAGTGAGGGTATTTCTGAGCAGTACTTC.

J is TRBJ2-7 and V is TRBV13; TRBD1 is a possible D gene (6 bases). This CDR3 region has 14 residues. Trimming took 2 bases from V and 4 from J, leaving 12 bases between them. Germline lookup yields CDR1 PRHDT and CDR2 FYEKMQ (reference sequence). The CDR3 loop reads CASSLSGASYEQYF. The CDR3 DNA reads TGTGCCAGCAGCTTATCAGGGGCAAGTTACGAGCAGTACTTC.

V is TRBV2 and J is TRBJ1-1, with D uncertain. V was shortened by 7 bases and J by 1 base, with 10 bases between the two germline ends. From germline, CDR1 is SNHLY and CDR2 FYNNEI. The CDR3 sequence is 13 residues long. CDR3 DNA sequence: TGTGCCAGCAAGTACAGCCCGAACACTGAAGCTTTCTTT. Protein: CASKYSPNTEAFF.